This T cell receptor beta chain is from a study of shared clonotypes between healthy human individuals (TCRdb year 2020). As for the study more broadly: Two women and a few men aged 18 to 49 years were included in the cohort. For each donor, CD4 naive and CD4 memory were each run on three plates, CD8 naive on two plates, and CD8 memory on one plate. The study deeply sequenced blood TCR repertoires of five healthy adults to estimate repertoire size and the extent of clonotype sharing between individuals. To increase sequencing depth and limit assay-specific biases, different laboratories used diverse techniques to prepare libraries and sequence TCR repertoires. Leukapheresis yielded between about 0.94 and 9 billion PBMCs per donor.

Donors were healthy HIV-negative adults with no recently reported acute infections or vaccinations. Only Caucasian adults living in Nashville, Tennessee, USA were represented among the donors. Magnetic negative selection was used to enrich CD4+ T cells, after which naive cells were positively selected on CD45RA and the negative fraction became the memory subset. After blood collection by leukapheresis, PBMCs were isolated using Ficoll-Histopaque density gradient centrifugation and then cryopreserved in the vapor phase of liquid nitrogen. Analytical flow cytometry was used to check the purity and quantity of each magnetically sorted T cell population. From each sorted fraction, genomic DNA was isolated and quantified by UV absorbance on a Nanodrop 2000c. Remarks on this clone: Its antigen is not yet known. No base quality values were provided; no much bigger clone lies one nucleotide off.

TCR CDR3 regions were amplified from genomic DNA by multiplex PCR using the deep immunoSEQ assay. For each cell subset, the extracted genomic DNA was distributed evenly across all wells of several immunoSEQ 96-well plates, and each plate served as one replicate. For sorted subsets, approximately 190 ng genomic DNA, equal to some 28,000 T cell genomes, was loaded into each replicate PCR. The purified libraries were quantified using a Qubit 3.0 fluorometer, sized with a Bioanalyzer 2100, and then quantified again using the KAPA Library Quantification kit. A separate single-read 150-cycle Illumina NextSeq 550 flow cell was used to sequence each immunoSEQ 96-well plate. As for the original processing: The immunoSEQ output contained only junctional sequences without quality scores, so filtering could not match that applied to full-length reads. Sequences were annotated with PyIR, a Python wrapper for IgBLAST v1.9, using IMGT germline references to assign V/J genes and CDR3. Reads were removed for weak V/J assignments (E-value above 1e-6), missing CDR3, stop codons, out-of-frame junctions, or ambiguous translated residues. V3J clonotypes were defined by identical inferred V gene, J gene, and CDR3 amino acid sequence. Percentage overlap between repertoires was computed as shared unique clonotypes divided by the size of the smaller repertoire. Richness of each repertoire was evaluated using RTK rarefaction, the Chao1 estimator, and Recon v2.1 estimates of unobserved clonotypes. Generation probabilities were computed with OLGA for all TCRbeta clonotypes obtained by the gDNA method from several donors. In its TCRdb copy, this immuneACCESS table keeps in-frame sequences only and misses some clones. Where compared with another copy, unresolved V genes explain less than half of these, and the others have no known cause. V, J and clone size derive from that table, while D and trimming were established from the DNA sequence. The sample includes millions of clones, with roughly 93% observed a single time. 0.35% to 0.5% of the sample belongs to the ten largest clones.

There are 17 amino acids in the CDR3, from cysteine to phenylalanine inclusive. Only the CDR3 part of the read is kept: 51 bases, read in frame from the first base. The germline V gene encodes CDR1 SEHNR and CDR2 FQNEAQ (reference sequence). The paper's findings and limits, for the study overall: Because the study included only a small number of donors, the genetic and exposure-history diversity represented was limited. Sampling was limited to blood, and TCR repertoires in tissue likely differ from TCR repertoires in blood. Higher generation probabilities were observed for clonotypes shared by all four sorted-subset donors than for non-shared clonotypes. Pairwise subsampling indicated that sequencing depth was expected to affect the degree of clonotype sharing among donors. Rarefaction of sorted-subset datasets indicated incomplete sequencing despite the large sequencing depth. Estimated clonotype richness was generally larger for naive than for memory subsets. Across a few donors, around 5.4% of naive CD4, roughly 3.5% of naive CD8, 2% to 2.5% of memory CD4, and 0.4% to 0.45% of memory CD8 clonotypes were shared.

The sample taken for sequencing was naive CD4+ T cells from PBMCs. This sample's cell subset or site label indicates: CD45RA+ positively selected. The source of this sequence is a man aged 18-30 years in good health. Some clones in this sample may be carry-over from other donors' samples. Recombination connected TRBV7-9 to TRBJ1-3, with 10 bases in between that match TRBD1. The sequenced DNA: TGTATCAGGGGAGATGACAGGGGGCGACGGGCTGGAAACACCATATATTTT. The translation is CIRGDDRGRRAGNTIYF. With the rest looked up from the reference TRBV7-9 and TRBJ1-3 genes rather than sequenced, the full variable domain is DTGVSQNPRHKITKRGQNVTFRCDPISEHNRLYWYRQTLGQGPEFLTYFQNEAQLEKSRLLSDRFSAERPKGSFSTLEIQRTEQGDSAMYLCIRGDDRGRRAGNTIYFGEGSWLTVV.